This section outlines one T cell receptor beta chain sequence together with its context. The source of the sample is a study of blood T cell repertoires in COVID-19. The overall study: Both acute and convalescent COVID-19 samples were obtained from the United States, Italy and Spain.

Some clones are missing from TCRdb's copy, which holds only in-frame ones; the method was immunoSEQ multiplex PCR. There are about 670,000 clones in the sample; over 80% occur only once, and over 0.2% lies in the top ten. Germline CDR1 LGHNT, CDR2 FRNRAP. The ends lost 4 bases at V and 5 bases at J; junction bases unmatched: 13. This CDR3 comprises 16 residues. Sequenced sample: peripheral blood. The chain recombines TRBV12-5 with TRBJ2-5; 7 bases are a match to TRBD1. The origin of this receptor is a woman aged 18-29 years with acute or convalescent COVID-19. The CDR3 DNA follows: TGTGCTAGTGGTTCTGCCATGACAGGGATAGCGGAGACCCAGTACTTC. Its protein is CASGSAMTGIAETQYF.